This entry is about one TCR beta chain. These data originate in a study of control samples from healthy donors and cancer patients. Libraries were prepared by immunoSEQ multiplex PCR; TCRdb keeps only in-frame clonotypes and omits some of them. The table records some 150,000 clones, roughly 89% of them present only once. The TCR was taken from a man between 18 and 35 years old in good health. The sample consisted of blood.

This chain's CDR3 is CASRRPSANTGELFF. The CDR3 nucleotides are TGCGCCAGCAGGCGACCTTCCGCGAACACCGGGGAGCTGTTTTTT. The genes are TRBV23-1 and TRBJ2-2; D unresolved. TRBV23-1 is placed among ORFs of uncertain function. The CDR3 runs to 15 residues. V lost 6 bases and J 0 bases, leaving 11 bases between the germline ends.